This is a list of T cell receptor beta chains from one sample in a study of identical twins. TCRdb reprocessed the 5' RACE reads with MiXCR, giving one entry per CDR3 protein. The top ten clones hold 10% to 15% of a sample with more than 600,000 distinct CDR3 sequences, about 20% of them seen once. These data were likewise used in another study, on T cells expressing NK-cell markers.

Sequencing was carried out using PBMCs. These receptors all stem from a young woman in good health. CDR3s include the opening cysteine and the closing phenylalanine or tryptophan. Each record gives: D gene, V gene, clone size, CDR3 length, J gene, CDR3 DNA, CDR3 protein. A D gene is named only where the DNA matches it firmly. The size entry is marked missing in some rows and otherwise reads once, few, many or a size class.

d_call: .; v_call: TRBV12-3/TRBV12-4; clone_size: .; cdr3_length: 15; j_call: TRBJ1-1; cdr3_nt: TGTGCCAGCAGTTTGCCCACAGCTTTATACACTGAAGCTTTCTTT; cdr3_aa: CASSLPTALYTEAFF
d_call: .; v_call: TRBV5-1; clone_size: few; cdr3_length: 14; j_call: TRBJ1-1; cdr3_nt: TGCGCCAGCAGAACCGGGACAACGAACACTGAAGCTTTCTTT; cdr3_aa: CASRTGTTNTEAFF
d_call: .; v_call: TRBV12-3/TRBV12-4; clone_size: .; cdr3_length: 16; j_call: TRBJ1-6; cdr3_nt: TGTGCCAGCAGTTTAGGGGCCCTTGCATTGGGTTCACCCCTCCACTTT; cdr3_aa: CASSLGALALGSPLHF
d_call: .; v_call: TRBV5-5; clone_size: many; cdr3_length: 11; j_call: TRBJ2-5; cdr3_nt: TGTGCCAGCAGATTCCAGGAGACCCAGTACTTC; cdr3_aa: CASRFQETQYF
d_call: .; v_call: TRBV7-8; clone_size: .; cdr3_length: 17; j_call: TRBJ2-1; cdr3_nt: TGTGCCAGCAGCTTAGGGGGCTGGGGGACCAGCTACAATGAGCAGTTCTTC; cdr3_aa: CASSLGGWGTSYNEQFF
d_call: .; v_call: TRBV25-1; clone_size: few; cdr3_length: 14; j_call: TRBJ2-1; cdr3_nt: TGTGCCAGCAGTGAATCAGGGCAAATCAATGAGCAGTTCTTC; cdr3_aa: CASSESGQINEQFF
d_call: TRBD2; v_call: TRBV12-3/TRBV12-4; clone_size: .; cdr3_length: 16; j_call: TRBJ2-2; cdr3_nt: TGTGCCAGCAGTCAAGCGGGAGGCAGGAACACCGGGGAGCTGTTTTTT; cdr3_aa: CASSQAGGRNTGELFF
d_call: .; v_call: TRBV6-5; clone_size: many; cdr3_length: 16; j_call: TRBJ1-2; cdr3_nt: TGTGCCAGCAGTTACTCCGGGAAACAGGGCCGCTATGGCTACACCTTC; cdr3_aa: CASSYSGKQGRYGYTF
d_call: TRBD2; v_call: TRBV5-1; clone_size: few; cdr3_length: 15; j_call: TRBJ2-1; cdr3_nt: TGCGCCAGCCGTATGGCGGGAGGGTCCTACAATGAGCAGTTCTTC; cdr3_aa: CASRMAGGSYNEQFF
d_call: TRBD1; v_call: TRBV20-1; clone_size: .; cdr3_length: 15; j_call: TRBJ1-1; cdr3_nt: TGCAGTGCTAGAAGGACAGGAGCCCGAAGCACTGAAGCTTTCTTT; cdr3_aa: CSARRTGARSTEAFF
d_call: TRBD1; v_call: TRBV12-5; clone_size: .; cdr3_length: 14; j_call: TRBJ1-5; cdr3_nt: TGTGCTAGTGGCACAGACAGGGGAGTTCAGCCCCAGCATTTT; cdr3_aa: CASGTDRGVQPQHF
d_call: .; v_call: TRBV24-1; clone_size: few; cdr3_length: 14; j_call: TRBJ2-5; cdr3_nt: TGTGCCACCAGTGATAACAGGGTCAGCGAGACCCAGTACTTC; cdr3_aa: CATSDNRVSETQYF
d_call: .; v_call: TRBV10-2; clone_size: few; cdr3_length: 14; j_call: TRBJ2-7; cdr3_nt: TGCGCCAGCAGTGACGTACTAGGGTACTACGAGCAGTACTTC; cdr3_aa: CASSDVLGYYEQYF
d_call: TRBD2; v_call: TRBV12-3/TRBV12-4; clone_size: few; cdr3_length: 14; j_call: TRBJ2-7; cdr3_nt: TGTGCCAGCAGACCTAGCGGGGGGCCTAACGAGCAGTACTTC; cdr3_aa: CASRPSGGPNEQYF
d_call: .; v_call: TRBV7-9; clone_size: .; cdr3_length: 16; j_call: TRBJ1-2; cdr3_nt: TGTGCCAGCAGCTTAGGAGGGGGGAGGGCAAACTATGGCTACACCTTC; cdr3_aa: CASSLGGGRANYGYTF
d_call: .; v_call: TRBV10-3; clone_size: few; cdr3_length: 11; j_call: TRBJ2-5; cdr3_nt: TGTGCCATCAGCGAGTGGAAGACCCAGTACTTC; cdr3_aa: CAISEWKTQYF
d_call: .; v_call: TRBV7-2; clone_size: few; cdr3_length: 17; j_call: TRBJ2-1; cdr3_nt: TGTGCCAGCAGCTTAAGGATTTCTAGCGTAACCTACAATGAGCAGTTCTTC; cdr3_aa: CASSLRISSVTYNEQFF
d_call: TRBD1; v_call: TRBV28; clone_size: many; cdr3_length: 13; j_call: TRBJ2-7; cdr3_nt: TGTGCCAGCAGTTATGGGGACAGGGCCGAGCAGTACTTC; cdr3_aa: CASSYGDRAEQYF
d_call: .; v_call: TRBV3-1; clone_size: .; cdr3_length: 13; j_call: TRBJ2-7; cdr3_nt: TGTGCCAGCAGCCAAGCGCTAAGGCTCGAGCAGTACTTC; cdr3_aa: CASSQALRLEQYF
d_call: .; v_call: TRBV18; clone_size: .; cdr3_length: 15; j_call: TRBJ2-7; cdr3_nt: TGTGCCAGCTCGCTCGATTTGGTCCATTCCTACGAGCAGTACTTC; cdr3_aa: CASSLDLVHSYEQYF
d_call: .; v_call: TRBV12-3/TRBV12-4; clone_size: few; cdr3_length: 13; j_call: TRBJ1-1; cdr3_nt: TGTGCCAGCAGCTGGTATCTGAACACTGAAGCTTTCTTT; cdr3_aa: CASSWYLNTEAFF
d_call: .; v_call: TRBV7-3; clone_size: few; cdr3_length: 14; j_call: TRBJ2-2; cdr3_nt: TGTGCCAGCAGCTTAGATCGGACGACCGGGGAGCTGTTTTTT; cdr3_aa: CASSLDRTTGELFF
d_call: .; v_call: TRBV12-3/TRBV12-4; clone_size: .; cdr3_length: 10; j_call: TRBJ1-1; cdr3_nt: TGTGCCAGCGGGACGGCCCGGGCTTTCTTT; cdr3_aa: CASGTARAFF
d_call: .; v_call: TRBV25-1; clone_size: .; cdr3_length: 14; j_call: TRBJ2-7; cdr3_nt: TGTGCCAGCAGTGAGGCTGGGAAGTCGGCCGAGCAGTACTTC; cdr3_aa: CASSEAGKSAEQYF
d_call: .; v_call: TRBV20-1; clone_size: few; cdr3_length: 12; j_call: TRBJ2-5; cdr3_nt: TGCAGTGCTAAGGTCCCCCCCGAGACCCAGTACTTC; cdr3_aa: CSAKVPPETQYF
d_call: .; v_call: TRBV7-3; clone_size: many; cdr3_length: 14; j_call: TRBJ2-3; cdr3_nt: TGTGCCAGCAGCTTAAGCAGAGGCGCAGATACGCAGTATTTT; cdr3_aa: CASSLSRGADTQYF
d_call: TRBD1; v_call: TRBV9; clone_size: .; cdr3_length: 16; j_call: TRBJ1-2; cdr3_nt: TGTGCCAGCAGCGTGGATCCGGGACAGGGAAACTATGGCTACACCTTC; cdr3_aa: CASSVDPGQGNYGYTF
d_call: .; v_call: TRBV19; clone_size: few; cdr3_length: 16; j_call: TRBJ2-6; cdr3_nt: TGTGCCAGTAGTTGGGGGATCGTCTCCGGGGCCAACGTCCTGACTTTC; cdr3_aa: CASSWGIVSGANVLTF
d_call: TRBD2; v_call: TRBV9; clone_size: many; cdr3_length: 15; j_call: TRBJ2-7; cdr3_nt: TGTGCCAGCAGCGTAGAAGCGGGAGGACCCTACGAGCAGTACTTC; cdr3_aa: CASSVEAGGPYEQYF
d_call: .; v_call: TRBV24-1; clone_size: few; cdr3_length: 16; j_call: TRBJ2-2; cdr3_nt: TGTGCCACCAGTGATCCTACTAGCCAAGGGACCGGGGAGCTGTTTTTT; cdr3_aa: CATSDPTSQGTGELFF
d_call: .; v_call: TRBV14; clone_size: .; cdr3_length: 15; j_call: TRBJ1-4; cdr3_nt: TGTGCCAGCAGCCACCGGTCTGCAACTAATGAAAAACTGTTTTTT; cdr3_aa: CASSHRSATNEKLFF
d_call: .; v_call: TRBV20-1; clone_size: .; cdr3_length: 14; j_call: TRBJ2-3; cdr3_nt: TGCAGTGCTACCGGCTCGCCCGCGACAGATACGCAGTATTTT; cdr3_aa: CSATGSPATDTQYF
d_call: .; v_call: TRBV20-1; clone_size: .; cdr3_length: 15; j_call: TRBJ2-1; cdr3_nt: TGCAGTGCTAGAGTCGGGGGCGGAAGGCTCAAAGAGCAGTTCTTC; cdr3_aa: CSARVGGGRLKEQFF
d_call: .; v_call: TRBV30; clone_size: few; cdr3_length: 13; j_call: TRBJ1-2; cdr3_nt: TGTGCCTGGACCCGTAGGGACGGATTCGGCTACACCTTC; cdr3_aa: CAWTRRDGFGYTF
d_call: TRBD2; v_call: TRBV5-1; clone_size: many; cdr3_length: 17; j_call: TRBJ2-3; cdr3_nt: TGCGCCAGCAGCCTGGCTGCTAGCGGAAGAAGCACAGATACGCAGTATTTT; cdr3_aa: CASSLAASGRSTDTQYF
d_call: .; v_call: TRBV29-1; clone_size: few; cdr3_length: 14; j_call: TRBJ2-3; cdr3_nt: TGCAGCGTAGGCTTCGTGGGTTTGGATTTGACGCAGTATTTT; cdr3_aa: CSVGFVGLDLTQYF
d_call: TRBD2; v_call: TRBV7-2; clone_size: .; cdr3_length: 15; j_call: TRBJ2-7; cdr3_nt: TGTGCCAGCAGCCCGATGGGCAGCGGGAGCTACGAGCAGTACTTC; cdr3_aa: CASSPMGSGSYEQYF
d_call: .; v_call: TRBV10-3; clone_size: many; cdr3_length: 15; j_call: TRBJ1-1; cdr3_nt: TGTGCCATCAGCGGGGGTGCGGGAGGGAGCACTGAAGCTTTCTTT; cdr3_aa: CAISGGAGGSTEAFF
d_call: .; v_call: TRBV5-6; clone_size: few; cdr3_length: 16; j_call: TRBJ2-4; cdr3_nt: TGTGCCAGCAGCTTGTCCCGGGTTCTAGCCAAAAACATTCAGTACTTC; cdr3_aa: CASSLSRVLAKNIQYF
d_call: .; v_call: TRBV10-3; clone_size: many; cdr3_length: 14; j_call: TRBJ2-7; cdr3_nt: TGTGCCATCAGTGAACGGGAGAGTACATACGAGCAGTACTTC; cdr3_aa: CAISERESTYEQYF
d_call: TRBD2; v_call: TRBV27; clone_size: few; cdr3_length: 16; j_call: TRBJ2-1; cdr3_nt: TGTGCCAGCACCCACAGGACTAGCGGGAATCCCAATGAGCAGTTCTTC; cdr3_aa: CASTHRTSGNPNEQFF
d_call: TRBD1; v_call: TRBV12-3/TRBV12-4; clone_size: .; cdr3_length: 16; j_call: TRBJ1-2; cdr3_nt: TGTGCCAGCAGTTCCGACAGGGGAAGTACTAACTATGGCTACACCTTC; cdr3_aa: CASSSDRGSTNYGYTF
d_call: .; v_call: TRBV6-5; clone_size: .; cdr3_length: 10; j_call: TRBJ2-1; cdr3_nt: TGTGCCAGCCCGGCCGGGGAGCAGTTCTTC; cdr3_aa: CASPAGEQFF
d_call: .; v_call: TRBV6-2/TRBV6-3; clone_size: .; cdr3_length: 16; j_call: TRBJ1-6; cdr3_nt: TGTGCCAGCAGTTACCGAACGACAAGGCTAAATTCACCCCTCCACTTT; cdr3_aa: CASSYRTTRLNSPLHF
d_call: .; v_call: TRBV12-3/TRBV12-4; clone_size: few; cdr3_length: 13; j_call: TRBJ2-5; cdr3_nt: TGTGCCAGCACAAGACAGCCCCAAGAGACCCAGTACTTC; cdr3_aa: CASTRQPQETQYF
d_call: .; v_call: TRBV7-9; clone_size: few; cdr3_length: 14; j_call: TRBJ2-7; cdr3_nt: TGTGCCAGCAGCTTAGGGACTGCACCGTACGAGCAGTACTTC; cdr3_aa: CASSLGTAPYEQYF
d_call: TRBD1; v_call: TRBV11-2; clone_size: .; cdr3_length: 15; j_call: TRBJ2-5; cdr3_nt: TGTGCCAGCAGCGGATGGACAGGGGGCGTCGAGACCCAGTACTTC; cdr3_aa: CASSGWTGGVETQYF
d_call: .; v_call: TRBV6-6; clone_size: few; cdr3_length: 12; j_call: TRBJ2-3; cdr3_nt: TGTGCCAGCAGTTACGAAGCAGATACGCAGTATTTT; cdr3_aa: CASSYEADTQYF
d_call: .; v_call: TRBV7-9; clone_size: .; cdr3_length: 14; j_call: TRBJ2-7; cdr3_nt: TGTGCCAGCAGCAAAATCGGACAGTCCTACGAGCAGTACTTC; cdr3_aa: CASSKIGQSYEQYF
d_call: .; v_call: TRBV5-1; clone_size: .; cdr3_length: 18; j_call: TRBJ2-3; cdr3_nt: TGCGCCAGCAGCTTGGGGGTCGGGGCCCCAACCCTCACAGATACGCAGTATTTT; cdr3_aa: CASSLGVGAPTLTDTQYF
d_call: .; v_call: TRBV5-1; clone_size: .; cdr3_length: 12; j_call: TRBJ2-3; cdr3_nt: TGCGCCAGCAGCTTGGGCTGGGATACGCAGTATTTT; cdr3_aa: CASSLGWDTQYF
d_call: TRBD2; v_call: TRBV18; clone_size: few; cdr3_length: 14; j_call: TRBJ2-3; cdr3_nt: TGTGCCAGCCTCTCCGGGACTAGGCCAGATACGCAGTATTTT; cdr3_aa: CASLSGTRPDTQYF
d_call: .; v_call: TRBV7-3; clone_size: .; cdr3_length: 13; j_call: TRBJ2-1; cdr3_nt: TGTGCCAGCAGCCCAGGTGTCGCGAATGAGCAGTTCTTC; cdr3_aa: CASSPGVANEQFF
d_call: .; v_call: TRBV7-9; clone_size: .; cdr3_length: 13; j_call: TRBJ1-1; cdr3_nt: TGTGCCAGCAGCACCGCCGGGGCCACTGAAGCTTTCTTT; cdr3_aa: CASSTAGATEAFF
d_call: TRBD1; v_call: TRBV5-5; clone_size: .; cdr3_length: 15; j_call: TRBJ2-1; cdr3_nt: TGTGCCAGCAGCTTGGGGGGACAGGGGCACAATGAGCAGTTCTTC; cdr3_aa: CASSLGGQGHNEQFF